Following are 24 T cell receptor beta chains from one sample sequenced in a study of blood T cell repertoires in COVID-19. Using immunoSEQ multiplex PCR, the repertoire was profiled, and TCRdb retains in-frame clones only, with some absent. This sample has 150,000 to 200,000 clones, with roughly 90% found just once. The sequencing sample was made of peripheral blood. The source is a man aged 18 to 29 with acute or convalescent COVID-19.

This clone was observed a few times. This rearrangement joins TRBV4-1 to TRBJ2-1; 9 bases align to TRBD1. Germline CDR1 MGHRA, CDR2 YSYEKL. V gave up 0 bases and J gave up 3 bases; unmatched junction bases: 0. This CDR3 region has 15 residues. Written as DNA, the CDR3 is TGCGCCAGCAGCCAAGAGGGACAGGGCTACAATGAGCAGTTCTTC. Residues: CASSQEGQGYNEQFF.

Here the CDR3 reads CASSNPGGWSYEQYF. The CDR3 bases are TGTGCCAGCAGCAACCCGGGGGGGTGGTCCTACGAGCAGTACTTC. V gene TRBV11-3 combines with J gene TRBJ2-7, with 8 bases matching TRBD2. Germline assignment: CDR1 SGHNT and CDR2 YENEEA. The CDR3 has 15 amino acids. J lost 1 base, V lost 5 bases, and 7 bases had no gene match.

V and J are TRBV14 and TRBJ2-1; D might be TRBD2 (6 bases). V was trimmed by 3 bases and J by 8 bases, leaving 20 bases between them. The CDR3 length is 16 residues. Per germline, CDR1 SGHDN and CDR2 FVKESK. The CDR3 here is CASSQIRLVGGDEQFF. Here the CDR3 DNA reads TGTGCCAGCAGCCAGATCCGACTAGTCGGTGGGGATGAGCAGTTCTTC.

The chain uses TRBV5-4 and TRBJ1-1; D is perhaps TRBD1 (5 bases). The V and J ends lost 1 base and 4 bases respectively, with 14 bases between them. From germline, CDR1 is SGHNT and CDR2 YYREEE (reference sequence). The CDR3 is 15 residues long. CDR3 bases: TGTGCCAGCAGCTTGACAGGAAATTCGGGCACTGAAGCTTTCTTT. It specifies CASSLTGNSGTEAFF.

The rearrangement joins TRBV5-1 to TRBJ1-2, with a tentative D call TRBD1 (5 bases). CDR1 SGHRS and CDR2 YFSETQ come from the germline V gene. V lost 4 bases to trimming and J lost 6 bases, with 13 bases between them. This CDR3 is built from 13 residues. The CDR3 loop reads CASSLGRDHGYTF. CDR3 nucleotides: TGCGCCAGCAGCCTCGGCAGGGATCATGGCTACACCTTC.

The chain links TRBV4-1 to TRBJ2-1; D possibly corresponds to TRBD1 (5 bases). V was shortened by 4 bases and J by 5 bases, with 15 bases between the two germline ends. CDR3 length equals 15 residues. The germline V gene has CDR1 MGHRA and CDR2 YSYEKL. The DNA of the CDR3 is TGCGCCAGCAGCCTCGTAGGGGTTGGGAACAATGAGCAGTTCTTC. Translating gives CASSLVGVGNNEQFF.

The V and J genes are TRBV5-1 and TRBJ2-5; a weak D match, TRBD1 (6 bases). The CDR3 is 15 amino acids. Trimming shortened V by 4 bases and J by 0 bases, and 13 bases separated the two germline ends. CDR1 and CDR2 from the germline V gene are SGHRS and YFSETQ. DNA for the CDR3: TGCGCCAGCAGCAGGGACAATACCTACCAAGAGACCCAGTACTTC. Translation: CASSRDNTYQETQYF.

V gene TRBV19 combines with J gene TRBJ2-1, with TRBD1 matching 9 bases. Germline V lookup: CDR1 LNHDA, CDR2 SQIVND (reference sequence). CDR3 length: 16 amino acids. V lost 6 bases, J lost 7 bases, and 13 bases stayed unmatched. The DNA for the CDR3 is TGTGCCAGTAGCCTCAACACAGGGGGCGCGGGAAATGAGCAGTTCTTC. Amino acid sequence: CASSLNTGGAGNEQFF.

The J gene is TRBJ1-6, the V gene TRBV6-1; D ambiguous. V gave up 1 base and J gave up 10 bases, with 17 bases separating them. The CDR3 sequence is 16 residues long. The germline V gene encodes CDR1 MNHNS and CDR2 SASEGT. CDR3 residues: CASSEVSAGIASPLHF. The CDR3, as DNA: TGTGCCAGCAGTGAAGTTTCCGCGGGAATCGCGTCACCCCTCCACTTT.

This chain connects TRBV15 to TRBJ2-1; TRBD1 is a possible D gene (6 bases). V shed 0 bases and J shed 6 bases, with 12 bases lying between them. The CDR3 has 15 residues. From germline, CDR1 is LNHNV and CDR2 YYDKDF (reference sequence). The CDR3 region has the DNA TGTGCCACCAGCAGAGAACGACAGGCAACCAATGAGCAGTTCTTC. Residues: CATSRERQATNEQFF.

This chain joins TRBV7-7 and TRBJ2-1; D possibly corresponds to TRBD2 (7 bases). This CDR3 has 16 amino acids. V shed 1 base and J shed 4 bases, with 14 bases lying between them. Germline assignment: CDR1 SSHAT and CDR2 FNYEAQ (reference sequence). The CDR3 bases are TGTGCCAGCAGCTTAGAAGGGGGGGTCTCATACAATGAGCAGTTCTTC. Amino acid sequence: CASSLEGGVSYNEQFF.

The rearrangement links TRBV9 to TRBJ2-5; possibly TRBD1 for D (6 bases). The J call may be incorrect, as the DNA end agrees better with TRBJ2-7. Germline loops: CDR1 SGDLS, CDR2 YYNGEE. This CDR3 has 14 amino acids. CDR3 protein: CASSVASRGYEQYF. The DNA for the CDR3 is TGTGCCAGCAGCGTAGCTAGCAGGGGTTACGAGCAGTACTTC.

This chain connects TRBV18 to TRBJ2-1, with D tentatively TRBD2 (5 bases). V was pared by 3 bases and J by 9 bases, with 15 bases between. Germline CDR1 reads KGHSH; CDR2 reads LQKENI. This CDR3 comprises 14 residues. The CDR3 coding sequence is TGTGCCAGCTCACCCGACTTAGGCGCGGGTGAGCAGTTCTTC. Amino acids: CASSPDLGAGEQFF.

V is TRBV4-1 and J is TRBJ1-2; 8 bases fit TRBD1. Germline loops: CDR1 MGHRA, CDR2 YSYEKL. V was clipped by 4 bases and J by 7 bases; unmatched bases: 11. The CDR3 consists of 15 residues. This CDR3 reads CASSPHVQGASGYTF. DNA of the CDR3: TGCGCCAGCAGCCCGCACGTCCAGGGGGCCAGTGGCTACACCTTC.

The chain joins TRBV12-3 or TRBV12-4 to TRBJ1-1; D possibly corresponds to TRBD1 (5 bases). Between the trimmed V and J ends, which lost 8 bases and 3 bases, there was a span of 10 bases. The CDR3 covers 12 residues. The CDR3 coding sequence is TGTGCCAGCTGGGGCGGATACACTGAAGCTTTCTTT. This codes for CASWGGYTEAFF.

The chain combines TRBV6-5 with TRBJ1-3, with 8 bases that match TRBD1. The V segment lost 7 bases and the J segment 2 bases; nucleotides outside the gene matches: 7. This CDR3 region has 15 residues. Germline assignment: CDR1 MNHEY and CDR2 SVGAGI. The CDR3 protein is CASTADRGTGNTIYF. The CDR3 DNA is TGTGCCAGCACCGCAGACAGGGGAACTGGAAACACCATATATTTT.

This CDR3 reads CAISENEGVSGEKLFF. Here the CDR3 DNA reads TGTGCCATCAGTGAAAATGAGGGGGTGTCTGGTGAAAAACTGTTTTTT. The chain recombines TRBV10-3 with TRBJ1-4; a possible D gene is TRBD1 (6 bases). The CDR3 loop spans 16 amino acids. V shed 3 bases and J shed 7 bases, with 18 bases lying between them. Germline V gene lookup returns CDR1 ENHRY and CDR2 SYGVKD.

Only one count was recorded for this clone. The genes are TRBV19 and TRBJ1-6; no clear D gene. Germline CDR1 and CDR2: LNHDA and SQIVND (reference sequence). The CDR3 is 14 residues long. The ends were cut back, 3 bases at V and 5 bases at J, with 8 bases in the middle. CDR3 amino acids: CASSIGRNNSPLHF. The DNA for the CDR3 is TGTGCCAGTAGTATCGGCAGGAATAATTCACCCCTCCACTTT.

This clone appeared a single time. The chain couples TRBV5-1 to TRBJ2-6, with unresolved D. Germline V CDR1 and CDR2: SGHRS, YFSETQ. This CDR3 has 16 amino acids. V was clipped by 0 bases and J by 0 bases, with 7 bases between them. The CDR3 DNA reads TGCGCCAGCAGCTTGGCCCCCAGCTCTGGGGCCAACGTCCTGACTTTC. This gives the protein CASSLAPSSGANVLTF.

The chain combines TRBV7-8 with TRBJ2-3; TRBD2 matches 7 bases. Germline V gives CDR1 SGHVS, CDR2 FQNEAQ. With 0 bases clipped from V and 4 bases from J, the junction kept 13 bases outside the gene matches. This CDR3 comprises 18 residues. CDR3 protein: CASSLAPLARGKADTQYF. CDR3 DNA: TGTGCCAGCAGCTTAGCGCCACTAGCGCGGGGGAAAGCAGATACGCAGTATTTT. Drawing the rest from reference TRBV7-8 and TRBJ2-3, the complete variable domain is GAGVSQSPRYKVAKRGQDVALRCDPISGHVSLFWYQQALGQGPEFLTYFQNEAQLDKSGLPSDRFFAERPEGSVSTLKIQRTQQEDSAVYLCASSLAPLARGKADTQYFGPGTRLTVL.

J is TRBJ1-5 and V is TRBV19; 9 bases fit TRBD1. From germline, CDR1 is LNHDA and CDR2 SQIVND (reference sequence). Trimming cost V 5 bases and J 4 bases; bases outside gene matches: 6. CDR3 length: 15 residues. As DNA, the CDR3 is TGTGCCAGTAGTGCCCGGGACAGGGATAATCAGCCCCAGCATTTT. Translation gives CASSARDRDNQPQHF.

The chain has TRBV12-3 or TRBV12-4 and TRBJ2-7; D unresolved. The CDR3 length is 12 residues. Trimming took off 8 bases at V and 5 bases at J, with 13 bases between the two ends. The CDR3 sequence is CASCRSSHEQYF. For the CDR3, the DNA is TGTGCCAGCTGTCGTTCTTCCCACGAGCAGTACTTC.

This clone showed up just once. The chain has TRBV2 and TRBJ1-4; D is unresolved. The CDR3 is 15 residues long. Germline-derived CDR1 and CDR2 are SNHLY and FYNNEI. V was trimmed by 10 bases and J by 8 bases, leaving 23 bases between them. CDR3: CAIFISTPGNEKLFF. The CDR3, as DNA: TGTGCCATATTCATAAGCACCCCGGGGAACGAAAAACTGTTTTTT.

The chain has TRBV7-2 and TRBJ2-3, with 9 positions matching TRBD2. V shed 6 bases and J 0 bases; nucleotides not matched to a gene: 13. Germline V gene lookup returns CDR1 SGHTA and CDR2 FQGNSA. The CDR3 length is 18 residues. The CDR3 protein is CASRGSALAGASTDTQYF. The DNA of the CDR3 is TGTGCCAGCAGGGGGTCGGCCTTAGCGGGGGCTAGCACAGATACGCAGTATTTT.